This T cell receptor (beta chain) was found in a study of blood T cell repertoires in COVID-19. Overall study: T cells, B-cell-depleted T cells, or PBMCs supplied cDNA or gDNA.

Source study methods: Nucleated cell counts were estimated from reference gene primer amplification. Some clones are missing from TCRdb's copy, which holds only in-frame ones; the method was immunoSEQ multiplex PCR. Clone size and V and J calls were adopted from that table, with D and trimming inferred from the DNA. The sample consists of about 98,000 clones, 70% to 90% of them appearing once. This clone was found a few times. V lost 1 base and J lost 6, with 4 bases in between. CDR1 is SEHNR and CDR2 is FQNEAQ in the germline V gene (reference sequence). The CDR3 loop spans 12 amino acids. Input material: peripheral blood. This sequence was found in a man in his 60s with acute or convalescent COVID-19. The J gene is TRBJ2-1, the V gene TRBV7-9; D is unresolved. The CDR3: CASSLDTNEQFF. As DNA, the CDR3 is TGTGCCAGCAGCTTAGACACCAATGAGCAGTTCTTC.